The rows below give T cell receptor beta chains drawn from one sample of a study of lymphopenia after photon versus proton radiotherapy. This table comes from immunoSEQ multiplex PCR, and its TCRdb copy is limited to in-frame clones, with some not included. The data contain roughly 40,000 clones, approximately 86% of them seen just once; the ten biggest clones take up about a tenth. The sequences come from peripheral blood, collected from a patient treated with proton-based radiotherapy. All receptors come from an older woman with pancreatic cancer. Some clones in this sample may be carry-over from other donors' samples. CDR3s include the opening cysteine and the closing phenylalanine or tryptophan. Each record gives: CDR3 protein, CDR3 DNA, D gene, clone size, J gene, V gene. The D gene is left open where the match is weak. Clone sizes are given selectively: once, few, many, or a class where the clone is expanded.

cdr3_aa: CSVEGTGSNEKLFF
cdr3_nt: TGCAGCGTTGAAGGGACAGGGTCTAATGAAAAACTGTTTTTT
d_call: TRBD1
clone_size: -
j_call: TRBJ1-4
v_call: TRBV29-1

cdr3_aa: CASSSTGASTDTQYF
cdr3_nt: TGCGCCAGCAGCTCCACAGGGGCCAGCACAGATACGCAGTATTTT
d_call: TRBD1
clone_size: -
j_call: TRBJ2-3
v_call: TRBV5-1

cdr3_aa: CASSPRTANGELFF
cdr3_nt: TGTGCCAGCAGCCCTAGGACGGCCAACGGGGAGCTGTTTTTT
d_call: -
clone_size: -
j_call: TRBJ2-2
v_call: TRBV7-9

cdr3_aa: CASSRTSVYEQYF
cdr3_nt: TGTGCCAGCAGCCGGACTAGCGTTTACGAGCAGTACTTC
d_call: TRBD2
clone_size: -
j_call: TRBJ2-7
v_call: TRBV5-6

cdr3_aa: CASSYNQETQYF
cdr3_nt: TGCGCCAGCAGCTATAACCAAGAGACCCAGTACTTC
d_call: -
clone_size: -
j_call: TRBJ2-5
v_call: TRBV5-1

cdr3_aa: CASSLTLAGAFTGELFF
cdr3_nt: TGCGCCAGCAGCTTAACTCTAGCGGGAGCCTTCACCGGGGAGCTGTTTTTT
d_call: TRBD2
clone_size: -
j_call: TRBJ2-2
v_call: TRBV5-1

cdr3_aa: CASSPGTGLSSQYF
cdr3_nt: TGTGCCAGCAGCCCCGGGACAGGGTTAAGTTCCCAGTATTTT
d_call: TRBD1
clone_size: -
j_call: TRBJ2-3
v_call: TRBV7-9

cdr3_aa: CATSRGGASGNVRTDTQYF
cdr3_nt: TGTGCCACCAGCAGAGGAGGGGCTAGCGGGAACGTGCGCACAGATACGCAGTATTTT
d_call: TRBD2
clone_size: -
j_call: TRBJ2-3
v_call: TRBV15

cdr3_aa: CAWSGQGGETQYF
cdr3_nt: TGTGCCTGGAGTGGGCAGGGAGGGGAGACCCAGTACTTC
d_call: TRBD2
clone_size: -
j_call: TRBJ2-5
v_call: TRBV30

cdr3_aa: CASRTGANVLTF
cdr3_nt: TGTGCCAGCAGGACAGGGGCCAACGTCCTGACTTTC
d_call: -
clone_size: -
j_call: TRBJ2-6
v_call: TRBV28

cdr3_aa: CASSQERGDRKAFF
cdr3_nt: TGCGCCAGCAGCCAAGAACGGGGAGATCGTAAAGCTTTCTTT
d_call: -
clone_size: once
j_call: TRBJ1-1
v_call: TRBV4-1

cdr3_aa: CASSQDLPPGLAGILSYNEQFF
cdr3_nt: TGTGCCAGCAGCCAAGATCTCCCTCCCGGACTAGCGGGAATTTTATCCTACAATGAGCAGTTCTTC
d_call: TRBD2
clone_size: -
j_call: TRBJ2-1
v_call: TRBV14

cdr3_aa: CASSVPLAALTDTQYF
cdr3_nt: TGTGCCAGCAGTGTACCACTAGCGGCTCTCACAGATACGCAGTATTTT
d_call: TRBD2
clone_size: -
j_call: TRBJ2-3
v_call: TRBV28

cdr3_aa: CASSVRSGRADEQFF
cdr3_nt: TGTGCCAGCAGCGTACGGAGCGGGAGGGCCGATGAGCAGTTCTTC
d_call: TRBD2
clone_size: -
j_call: TRBJ2-1
v_call: TRBV9

cdr3_aa: CASSLVMEGNTEAFF
cdr3_nt: TGCGCCAGCAGCTTGGTCATGGAGGGGAACACTGAAGCTTTCTTT
d_call: -
clone_size: -
j_call: TRBJ1-1
v_call: TRBV5-1

cdr3_aa: CATSRDYSGGSGYGYTF
cdr3_nt: TGTGCCACCAGCAGAGATTATTCTGGAGGGAGCGGCTATGGCTACACCTTC
d_call: -
clone_size: -
j_call: TRBJ1-2
v_call: TRBV15

cdr3_aa: CASSVMRDTEAFF
cdr3_nt: TGTGCCAGCAGTGTCATGAGGGATACTGAAGCTTTCTTT
d_call: -
clone_size: few
j_call: TRBJ1-1
v_call: TRBV6-1

cdr3_aa: CASSPSFRTGGFPDSYNEQFF
cdr3_nt: TGTGCCAGCAGTCCGTCGTTTAGGACAGGGGGCTTTCCCGATTCCTACAATGAGCAGTTCTTC
d_call: TRBD1
clone_size: once
j_call: TRBJ2-1
v_call: TRBV28

cdr3_aa: CASSPKGPYNEQFF
cdr3_nt: TGTGCCAGTAGTCCTAAAGGGCCCTACAATGAGCAGTTCTTC
d_call: -
clone_size: -
j_call: TRBJ2-1
v_call: TRBV19

cdr3_aa: CAWRATGVKTQYF
cdr3_nt: TGTGCCTGGAGGGCGACAGGAGTAAAGACCCAGTACTTC
d_call: -
clone_size: -
j_call: TRBJ2-5
v_call: TRBV30

cdr3_aa: CASSFHPVFYSNQPQHF
cdr3_nt: TGTGCCAGCAGCTTCCATCCAGTGTTTTATAGCAATCAGCCCCAGCATTTT
d_call: -
clone_size: -
j_call: TRBJ1-5
v_call: TRBV21-1

cdr3_aa: CASSDTYLTGAPEAFF
cdr3_nt: TGTGCCAGCAGCGACACCTATTTAACAGGGGCCCCTGAAGCTTTCTTT
d_call: TRBD1
clone_size: -
j_call: TRBJ1-1
v_call: TRBV5-5

cdr3_aa: CASSSGTSGRRTDTQYF
cdr3_nt: TGTGCCAGCAGCTCCGGGACTAGCGGCCGCAGGACAGATACGCAGTATTTT
d_call: TRBD2
clone_size: once
j_call: TRBJ2-3
v_call: TRBV7-9

cdr3_aa: CASSLGTGALNTGELFF
cdr3_nt: TGTGCCAGCAGCTTAGGGACGGGGGCGCTGAACACCGGGGAGCTGTTTTTT
d_call: -
clone_size: -
j_call: TRBJ2-2
v_call: TRBV11-2

cdr3_aa: CASSLGQGGGYGYTF
cdr3_nt: TGCGCCAGCAGCCTAGGACAGGGCGGGGGCTATGGCTACACCTTC
d_call: TRBD1
clone_size: -
j_call: TRBJ1-2
v_call: TRBV5-1

cdr3_aa: CASSRQGALGNTIYF
cdr3_nt: TGCGCCAGCAGCCGACAGGGGGCGCTCGGAAACACCATATATTTT
d_call: TRBD1
clone_size: -
j_call: TRBJ1-3
v_call: TRBV4-1

cdr3_aa: CASSGPLLPINEQFF
cdr3_nt: TGTGCCAGCAGTGGCCCCCTTTTGCCTATCAATGAGCAGTTCTTC
d_call: -
clone_size: -
j_call: TRBJ2-1
v_call: TRBV25-1

cdr3_aa: CASSLAYGPNYGYTF
cdr3_nt: TGTGCCAGCAGCTTGGCTTACGGTCCTAACTATGGCTACACCTTC
d_call: -
clone_size: -
j_call: TRBJ1-2
v_call: TRBV5-4

cdr3_aa: CASSVGTVLYEQYF
cdr3_nt: TGTGCCAGCAGTGTTGGGACCGTTCTCTACGAGCAGTACTTC
d_call: -
clone_size: -
j_call: TRBJ2-7
v_call: TRBV6-1

cdr3_aa: CASSQNRGGYYNEQFF
cdr3_nt: TGTGCCAGCAGCCAAAACAGGGGAGGGTACTACAATGAGCAGTTCTTC
d_call: -
clone_size: -
j_call: TRBJ2-1
v_call: TRBV14

cdr3_aa: CASSPQVLNYGYTF
cdr3_nt: TGTGCCAGTAGCCCCCAGGTTCTGAACTATGGCTACACCTTC
d_call: -
clone_size: once
j_call: TRBJ1-2
v_call: TRBV19

cdr3_aa: CASSIGDRGRETQYF
cdr3_nt: TGTGCCAGTAGTATAGGGGACAGGGGGCGAGAGACCCAGTACTTC
d_call: TRBD1
clone_size: -
j_call: TRBJ2-5
v_call: TRBV19

cdr3_aa: CASSTTGAREKLFF
cdr3_nt: TGTGCCAGCAGCACGACAGGGGCGCGTGAAAAACTGTTTTTT
d_call: TRBD1
clone_size: -
j_call: TRBJ1-4
v_call: TRBV9

cdr3_aa: CASSLSPGQGINEQFF
cdr3_nt: TGTGCCAGCAGTTTATCCCCGGGACAGGGTATCAATGAGCAGTTCTTC
d_call: TRBD1
clone_size: -
j_call: TRBJ2-1
v_call: TRBV27

cdr3_aa: CASSDSTDNMNTEAFF
cdr3_nt: TGTGCCAGCAGTGACTCCACTGATAACATGAACACTGAAGCTTTCTTT
d_call: -
clone_size: -
j_call: TRBJ1-1
v_call: TRBV2

cdr3_aa: CASSPNSNQPQHF
cdr3_nt: TGTGCCAGCAGCCCCAATAGCAATCAGCCCCAGCATTTT
d_call: -
clone_size: -
j_call: TRBJ1-5
v_call: TRBV7-9

cdr3_aa: CASSPNSVGELFF
cdr3_nt: TGTGCCAGCAGCCCGAATTCCGTAGGGGAGCTGTTTTTT
d_call: -
clone_size: -
j_call: TRBJ2-2
v_call: TRBV11-3

cdr3_aa: CASSLWSSLEKLFF
cdr3_nt: TGTGCCAGCAGTTTGTGGTCCTCCCTTGAAAAACTGTTTTTT
d_call: -
clone_size: -
j_call: TRBJ1-4
v_call: TRBV28

cdr3_aa: CASSHFRDGYEQYF
cdr3_nt: TGCGCCAGCAGCCATTTCCGGGACGGCTACGAGCAGTACTTC
d_call: -
clone_size: -
j_call: TRBJ2-7
v_call: TRBV4-3

cdr3_aa: CAWSPRGHGNTIYF
cdr3_nt: TGTGCCTGGAGTCCCCGGGGACACGGAAACACCATATATTTT
d_call: -
clone_size: -
j_call: TRBJ1-3
v_call: TRBV30

cdr3_aa: CASSRTGANYGYTF
cdr3_nt: TGTGCCAGCAGTCGGACAGGCGCTAACTATGGCTACACCTTC
d_call: TRBD1
clone_size: -
j_call: TRBJ1-2
v_call: TRBV6-1

cdr3_aa: CASTAGWGDQPQHF
cdr3_nt: TGTGCCAGCACCGCAGGGTGGGGCGATCAGCCCCAGCATTTT
d_call: -
clone_size: -
j_call: TRBJ1-5
v_call: TRBV6-6